This record covers a single T cell receptor beta chain. The data were obtained in a study of blood T cell repertoires in COVID-19. The table came from immunoSEQ multiplex PCR; TCRdb's copy has only in-frame clones and leaves some out. Here the sample spans some 250,000 clones, about 83% being singletons. Germline V lookup: CDR1 SGHRS, CDR2 YFSETQ. V trimming: 4 bases; J trimming: 5 bases; junction bases outside the gene matches: 6. This CDR3 has 15 amino acids. The rearrangement links TRBV5-1 to TRBJ2-2, with 9 bases that match TRBD1. This receptor was identified in a man older than 75 with acute or convalescent COVID-19. Input material: peripheral blood. The CDR3 bases are TGCGCCAGCAGCCGACGACAGGGGGTAACCGGGGAGCTGTTTTTT. Its translation is CASSRRQGVTGELFF.